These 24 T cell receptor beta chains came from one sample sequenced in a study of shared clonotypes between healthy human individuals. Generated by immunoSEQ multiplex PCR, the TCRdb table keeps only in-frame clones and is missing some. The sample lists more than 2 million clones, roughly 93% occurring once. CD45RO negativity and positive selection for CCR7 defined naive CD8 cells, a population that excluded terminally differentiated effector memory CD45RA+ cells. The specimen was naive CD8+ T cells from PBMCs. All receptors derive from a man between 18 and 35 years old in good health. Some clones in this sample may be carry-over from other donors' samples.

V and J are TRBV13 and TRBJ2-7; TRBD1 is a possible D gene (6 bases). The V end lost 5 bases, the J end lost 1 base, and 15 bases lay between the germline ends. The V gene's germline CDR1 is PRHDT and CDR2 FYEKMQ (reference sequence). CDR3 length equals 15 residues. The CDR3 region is CASSPTTGRSYEQYF. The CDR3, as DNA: TGTGCCAGCAGCCCGACGACAGGAAGGTCCTACGAGCAGTACTTC.

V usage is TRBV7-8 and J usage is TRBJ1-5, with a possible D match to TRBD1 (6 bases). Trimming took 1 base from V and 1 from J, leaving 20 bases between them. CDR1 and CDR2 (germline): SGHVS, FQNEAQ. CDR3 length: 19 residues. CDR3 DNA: TGTGCCAGCAGCTTAGAGAAAAGTCAGGGGCGACTGAGCAATCAGCCCCAGCATTTT. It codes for CASSLEKSQGRLSNQPQHF.

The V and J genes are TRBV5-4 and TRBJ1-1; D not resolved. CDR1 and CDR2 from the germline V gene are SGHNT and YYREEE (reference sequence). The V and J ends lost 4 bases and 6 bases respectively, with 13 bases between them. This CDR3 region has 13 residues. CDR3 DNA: TGTGCCAGCAGCAGGACGGTGGGATCTGAAGCTTTCTTT. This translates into CASSRTVGSEAFF.

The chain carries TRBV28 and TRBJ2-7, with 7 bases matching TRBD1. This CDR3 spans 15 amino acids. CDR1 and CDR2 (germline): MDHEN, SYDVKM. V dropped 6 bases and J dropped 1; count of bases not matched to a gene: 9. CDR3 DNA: TGTGCCAGCAGCCATCCTCCGGGACAGTCCTACGAGCAGTACTTC. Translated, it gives CASSHPPGQSYEQYF.

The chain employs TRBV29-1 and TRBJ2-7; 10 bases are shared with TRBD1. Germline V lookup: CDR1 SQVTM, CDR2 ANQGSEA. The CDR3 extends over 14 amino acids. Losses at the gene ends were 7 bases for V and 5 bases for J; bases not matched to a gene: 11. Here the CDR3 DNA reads TGCAGCGCCGGGACAGGGGACTATTTTAACGAGCAGTACTTC. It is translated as CSAGTGDYFNEQYF.

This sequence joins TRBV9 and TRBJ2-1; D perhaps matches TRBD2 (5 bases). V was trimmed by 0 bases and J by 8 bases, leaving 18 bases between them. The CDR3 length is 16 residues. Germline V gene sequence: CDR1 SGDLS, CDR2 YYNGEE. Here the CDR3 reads CASSVGGDYGRHEQFF. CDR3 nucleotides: TGTGCCAGCAGCGTAGGCGGAGACTACGGTAGGCATGAGCAGTTCTTC. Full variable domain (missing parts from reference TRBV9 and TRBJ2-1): DSGVTQTPKHLITATGQRVTLRCSPRSGDLSVYWYQQSLDQGLQFLIQYYNGEERAKGNILERFSAQQFPDLHSELNLSSLELGDSALYFCASSVGGDYGRHEQFFGPGTRLTVL.

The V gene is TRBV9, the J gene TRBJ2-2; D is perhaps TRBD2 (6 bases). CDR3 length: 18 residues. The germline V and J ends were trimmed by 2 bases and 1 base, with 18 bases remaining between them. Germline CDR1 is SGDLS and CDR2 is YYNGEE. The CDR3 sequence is CASSVNPGVPLNTGELFF. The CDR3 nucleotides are TGTGCCAGCAGCGTTAATCCGGGGGTGCCCCTGAACACCGGGGAGCTGTTTTTT.

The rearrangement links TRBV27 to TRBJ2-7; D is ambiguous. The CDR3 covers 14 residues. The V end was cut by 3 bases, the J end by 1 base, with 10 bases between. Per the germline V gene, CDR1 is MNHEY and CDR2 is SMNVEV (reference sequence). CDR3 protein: CASSFASHSYEQYF. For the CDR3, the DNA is TGTGCCAGCAGTTTTGCTAGTCATTCCTACGAGCAGTACTTC.

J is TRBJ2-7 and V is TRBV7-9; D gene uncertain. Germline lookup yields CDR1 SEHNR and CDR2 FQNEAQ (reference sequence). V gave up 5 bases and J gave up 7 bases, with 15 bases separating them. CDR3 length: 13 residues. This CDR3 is CASSPRPGWEQYF. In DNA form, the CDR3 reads TGTGCCAGCAGCCCAAGACCCGGGTGGGAGCAGTACTTC.

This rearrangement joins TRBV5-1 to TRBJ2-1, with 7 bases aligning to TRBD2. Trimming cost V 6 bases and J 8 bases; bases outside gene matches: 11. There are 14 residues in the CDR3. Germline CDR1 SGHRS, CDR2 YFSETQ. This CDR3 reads CASKAGVGPYEQFF. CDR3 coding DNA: TGCGCCAGCAAGGCGGGAGTCGGGCCCTATGAGCAGTTCTTC.

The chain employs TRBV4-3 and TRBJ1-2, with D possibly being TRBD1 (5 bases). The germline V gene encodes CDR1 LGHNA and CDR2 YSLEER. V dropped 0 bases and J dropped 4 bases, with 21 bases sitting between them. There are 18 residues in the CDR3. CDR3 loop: CASSQDPVGAGAGYGYTF. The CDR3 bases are TGCGCCAGCAGCCAAGATCCGGTAGGAGCCGGGGCGGGCTATGGCTACACCTTC.

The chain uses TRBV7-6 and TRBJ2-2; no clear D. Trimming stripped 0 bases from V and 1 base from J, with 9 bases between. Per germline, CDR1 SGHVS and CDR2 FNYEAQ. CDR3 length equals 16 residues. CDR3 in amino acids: CASSLAARRNTGELFF. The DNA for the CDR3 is TGTGCCAGCAGCTTAGCTGCGCGGAGGAACACCGGGGAGCTGTTTTTT.

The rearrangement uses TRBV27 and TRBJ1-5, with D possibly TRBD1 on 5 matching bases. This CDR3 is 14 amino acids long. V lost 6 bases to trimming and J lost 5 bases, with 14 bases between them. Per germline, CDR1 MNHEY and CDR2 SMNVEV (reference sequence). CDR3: CASSPTGLYQPQHF. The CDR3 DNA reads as TGTGCCAGCAGCCCCACAGGTCTCTATCAGCCCCAGCATTTT.

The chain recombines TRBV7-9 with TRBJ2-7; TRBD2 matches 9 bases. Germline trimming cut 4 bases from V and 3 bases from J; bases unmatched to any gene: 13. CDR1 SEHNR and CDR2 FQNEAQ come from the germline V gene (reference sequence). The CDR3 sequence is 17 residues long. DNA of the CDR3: TGTGCCAGCAGCTCCCTCGAGGGCGGGAGGGGGTTCTACGAGCAGTACTTC. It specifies CASSSLEGGRGFYEQYF.

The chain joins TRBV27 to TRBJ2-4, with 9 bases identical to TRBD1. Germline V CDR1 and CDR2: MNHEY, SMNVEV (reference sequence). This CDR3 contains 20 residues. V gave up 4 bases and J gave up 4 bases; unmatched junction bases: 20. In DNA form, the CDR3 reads TGTGCCAGCAGTTCCTCCCGGGACAGGGAATTAGATCAGGGGAAAAACATTCAGTACTTC. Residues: CASSSSRDRELDQGKNIQYF.

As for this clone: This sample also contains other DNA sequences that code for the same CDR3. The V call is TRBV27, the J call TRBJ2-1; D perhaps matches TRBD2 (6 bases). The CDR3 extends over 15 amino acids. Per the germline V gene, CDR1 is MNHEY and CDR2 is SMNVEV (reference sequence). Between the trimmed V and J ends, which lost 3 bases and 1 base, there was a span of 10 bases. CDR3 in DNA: TGTGCCAGCAGTTTTCTGGCGGGGTCCTACAATGAGCAGTTCTTC. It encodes CASSFLAGSYNEQFF.

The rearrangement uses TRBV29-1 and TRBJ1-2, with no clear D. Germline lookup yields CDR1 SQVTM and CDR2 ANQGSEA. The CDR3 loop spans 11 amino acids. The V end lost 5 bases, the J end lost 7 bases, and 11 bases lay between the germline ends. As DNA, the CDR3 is TGCAGCGTTTTAGGGTTTCCTGGCTACACCTTC. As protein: CSVLGFPGYTF. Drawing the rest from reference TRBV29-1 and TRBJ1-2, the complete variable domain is SAVISQKPSRDICQRGTSLTIQCQVDSQVTMMFWYRQQPGQSLTLIATANQGSEATYESGFVIDKFPISRPNLTFSTLTVSNMSPEDSSIYLCSVLGFPGYTFGSGTRLTVV.

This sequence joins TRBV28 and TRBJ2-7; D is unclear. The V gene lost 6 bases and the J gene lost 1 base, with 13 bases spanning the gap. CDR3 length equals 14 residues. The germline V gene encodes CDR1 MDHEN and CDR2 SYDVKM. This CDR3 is CASSRPDVSYEQYF. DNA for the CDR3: TGTGCCAGCAGCAGACCCGACGTATCCTACGAGCAGTACTTC.

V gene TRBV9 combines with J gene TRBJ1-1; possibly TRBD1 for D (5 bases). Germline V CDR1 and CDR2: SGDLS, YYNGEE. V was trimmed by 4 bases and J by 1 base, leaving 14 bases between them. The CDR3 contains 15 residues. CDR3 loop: CASSSGGWPNTEAFF. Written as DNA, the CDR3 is TGTGCCAGCAGCAGCGGGGGGTGGCCGAACACTGAAGCTTTCTTT.

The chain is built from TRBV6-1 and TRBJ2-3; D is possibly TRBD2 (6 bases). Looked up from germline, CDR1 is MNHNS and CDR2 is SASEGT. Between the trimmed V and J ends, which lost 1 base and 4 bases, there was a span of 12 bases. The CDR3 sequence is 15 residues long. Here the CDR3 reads CASSEEPAGSDTQYF. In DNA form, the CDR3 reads TGTGCCAGCAGTGAAGAACCTGCGGGATCAGATACGCAGTATTTT.

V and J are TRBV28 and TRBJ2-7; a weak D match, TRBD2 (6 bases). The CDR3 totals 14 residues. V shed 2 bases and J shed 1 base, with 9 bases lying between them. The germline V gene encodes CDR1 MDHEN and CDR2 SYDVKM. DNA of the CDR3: TGTGCCAGCAGTTTACGGGAGTGGTCCTACGAGCAGTACTTC. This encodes CASSLREWSYEQYF.

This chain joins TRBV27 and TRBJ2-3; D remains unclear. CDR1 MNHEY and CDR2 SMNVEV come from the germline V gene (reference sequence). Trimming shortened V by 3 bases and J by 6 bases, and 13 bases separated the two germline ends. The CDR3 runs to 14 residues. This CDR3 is CASSFLVPADTQYF. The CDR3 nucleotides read TGTGCCAGCAGTTTCCTCGTCCCGGCCGATACGCAGTATTTT.

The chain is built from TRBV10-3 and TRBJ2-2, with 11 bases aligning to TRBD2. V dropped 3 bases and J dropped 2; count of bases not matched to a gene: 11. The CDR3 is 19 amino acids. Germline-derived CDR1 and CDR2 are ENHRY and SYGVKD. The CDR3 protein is CAISDLRLAGTINTGELFF. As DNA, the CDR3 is TGTGCCATCAGTGACCTACGACTAGCGGGAACCATCAACACCGGGGAGCTGTTTTTT.

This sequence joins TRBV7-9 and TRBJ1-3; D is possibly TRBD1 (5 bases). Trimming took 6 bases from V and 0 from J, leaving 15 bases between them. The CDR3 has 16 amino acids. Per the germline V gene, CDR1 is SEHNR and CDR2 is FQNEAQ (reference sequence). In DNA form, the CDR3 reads TGTGCCAGCAGGGATGGCAGGGCCTTCTCTGGAAACACCATATATTTT. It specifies CASRDGRAFSGNTIYF. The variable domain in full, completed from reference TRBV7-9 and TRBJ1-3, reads DTGVSQNPRHKITKRGQNVTFRCDPISEHNRLYWYRQTLGQGPEFLTYFQNEAQLEKSRLLSDRFSAERPKGSFSTLEIQRTEQGDSAMYLCASRDGRAFSGNTIYFGEGSWLTVV.